This paragraph reports one TCR beta chain. Only a few counts were recorded for this clonotype. Its antigen target is currently unknown. No quality values exist for individual bases; no much larger clone is one base distant. V is pruned by 1 base and J by 8 bases, leaving 6 bases of the junction without a gene match. CDR1 and CDR2, looked up from the germline V gene, are SGHVS and FQNEAQ. Counted from cysteine to phenylalanine, this CDR3 has 15 amino acids. Just CDR3 DNA is preserved here, 45 bases in frame from base 1. This entry is derived from a study of CD8 T cells in ankylosing spondylitis (dated by TCRdb to between 2016 and 2019). For the study in its entirety: To find TCR variants linked to disease, the study profiled T cell receptor beta repertoires in ankylosing spondylitis patients and healthy donors. The whole study cohort included roughly 110 healthy donors and about two dozen ankylosing spondylitis patients. Peripheral blood was sampled, and synovial fluid was additionally collected from ankylosing spondylitis patients.

The listed sequencing device is Illumina HiSeq 2500. Quantitative 5'-RACE with molecular barcodes was used to prepare TCR beta libraries. The authors processed their data as follows. To identify disease-linked TCR variants, a new computational method was used, one built on a probabilistic model of VDJ rearrangement. Using fastp at Q25 and MiXCR, TCRdb reprocessed the public reads and kept productive beta chains. Here each entry gathers all rows of one CDR3 protein and keeps the most common genes and DNA. None of the V and J calls come from the authors' own analysis; TCRdb made them. The sample table contains 220,000 or so distinct CDR3 sequences; only one count was recorded for 15% to 20% of them. About two fifths of the sample goes to the ten largest clones. Findings and caveats that apply to the study as a whole: The disease-linked clones had a CD8+ phenotype and were found at relatively low frequencies in peripheral blood. Some TCR beta motif variants had previously been reported in synovial fluid and blood of reactive arthritis patients, which suggested common disease-initiation mechanisms. A TCR beta motif made up of eight highly homologous amino acid variants appeared to be characteristic of blood from ankylosing spondylitis patients. Significant enrichment of the disease-linked clones was reported in matched synovial fluid samples from ankylosing spondylitis patients.

The sequence derives from a male donor with ankylosing spondylitis. Recombination linked TRBV7-8 to TRBJ2-1; 9 bases in the middle match TRBD2. The sequencing sample was made of blood, either unsorted or a sorted T cell fraction (not recorded which). The DNA sequence is TGTGCCAGCAGCTTAGTAACTAGCGGGTGGGATGAGCAGTTCTTC. It translates as CASSLVTSGWDEQFF. Where the CDR3 stops, the reference TRBV7-8 and TRBJ2-1 genes take over; the full variable domain is GAGVSQSPRYKVAKRGQDVALRCDPISGHVSLFWYQQALGQGPEFLTYFQNEAQLDKSGLPSDRFFAERPEGSVSTLKIQRTQQEDSAVYLCASSLVTSGWDEQFFGPGTRLTVL.